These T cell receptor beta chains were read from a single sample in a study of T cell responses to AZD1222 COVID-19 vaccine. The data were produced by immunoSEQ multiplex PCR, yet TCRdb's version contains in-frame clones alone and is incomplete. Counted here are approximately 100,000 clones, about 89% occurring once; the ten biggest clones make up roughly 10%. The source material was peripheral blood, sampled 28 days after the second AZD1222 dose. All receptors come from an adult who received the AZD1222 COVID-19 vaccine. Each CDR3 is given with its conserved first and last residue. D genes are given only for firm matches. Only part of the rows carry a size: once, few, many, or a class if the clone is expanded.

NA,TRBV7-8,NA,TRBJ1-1,CASSLRGNTEAFF,TGTGCCAGCAGCTTAAGAGGTAACACTGAAGCTTTCTTT
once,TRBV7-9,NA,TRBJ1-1,CASREDESEAFF,TGTGCCAGCAGAGAGGACGAATCTGAAGCTTTCTTT
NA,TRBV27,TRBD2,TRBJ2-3,CASSGSSGRIFSSTDTQYF,TGTGCCAGCAGTGGTTCTAGCGGGAGGATCTTCTCTAGCACAGATACGCAGTATTTT
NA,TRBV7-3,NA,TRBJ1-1,CASSSMVNTEAFF,TGTGCCAGCAGCTCCATGGTGAACACTGAAGCTTTCTTT
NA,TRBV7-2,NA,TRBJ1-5,CASSLQGNSNQPQHF,TGTGCCAGCAGCCTACAGGGAAATAGCAATCAGCCCCAGCATTTT
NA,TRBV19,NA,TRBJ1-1,CASMEGRMNTEAFF,TGTGCCAGTATGGAGGGGCGGATGAACACTGAAGCTTTCTTT
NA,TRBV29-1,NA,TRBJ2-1,CSVSNEQFF,TGCAGCGTATCCAATGAGCAGTTCTTC
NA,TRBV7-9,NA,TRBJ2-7,CASSPQNEQYF,TGTGCCAGCAGCCCCCAGAACGAGCAGTACTTC
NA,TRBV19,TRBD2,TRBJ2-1,CASSIGRLAGVNEQFF,TGTGCCAGTAGTATAGGCCGACTAGCGGGAGTAAATGAGCAGTTCTTC
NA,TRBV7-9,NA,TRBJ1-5,CASSLGPPGNQPQHF,TGTGCCAGCAGCCTGGGACCCCCGGGCAATCAGCCCCAGCATTTT
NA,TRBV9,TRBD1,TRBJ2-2,CASSPWTGVTGELFF,TGTGCCAGCAGCCCCTGGACAGGGGTCACCGGGGAGCTGTTTTTT
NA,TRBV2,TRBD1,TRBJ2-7,CASNRDRGSYEQYF,TGTGCCAGCAACCGGGACAGGGGGTCCTACGAGCAGTACTTC
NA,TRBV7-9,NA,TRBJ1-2,CASSAWPTANYGYTF,TGTGCCAGCAGCGCTTGGCCTACGGCTAACTATGGCTACACCTTC
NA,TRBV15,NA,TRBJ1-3,CATSRDPRATSGNTIYF,TGTGCCACCAGCAGAGACCCCAGGGCCACCTCTGGAAACACCATATATTTT
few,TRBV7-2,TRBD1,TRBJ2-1,CASSWTGNNEQFF,TGTGCCAGCAGCTGGACAGGGAACAATGAGCAGTTCTTC
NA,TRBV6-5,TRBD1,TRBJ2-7,CASSTSGTGVEQYF,TGTGCCAGCAGTACCTCCGGGACAGGGGTTGAGCAGTACTTC
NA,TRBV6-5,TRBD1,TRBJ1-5,CASLIRQGPYQPQHF,TGTGCCAGCTTAATTCGACAGGGGCCCTATCAGCCCCAGCATTTT
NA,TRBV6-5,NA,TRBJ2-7,CASKIAYEQYF,TGTGCCAGCAAGATTGCGTACGAGCAGTACTTC
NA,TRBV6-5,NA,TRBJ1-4,CASSTAGTNEKLFF,TGTGCCAGCAGCACTGCCGGGACTAATGAAAAACTGTTTTTT
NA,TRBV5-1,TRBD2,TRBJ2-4,CASSGSGGASKNIQYF,TGCGCCAGCAGCGGTAGCGGGGGGGCCTCCAAAAACATTCAGTACTTC
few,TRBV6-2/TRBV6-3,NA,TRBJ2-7,CASSYIYYEQYF,TGTGCCAGCAGTTATATATACTACGAGCAGTACTTC
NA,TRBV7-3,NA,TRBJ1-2,CASSLKAGDGYTF,TGTGCCAGCAGCTTAAAGGCAGGGGATGGCTACACCTTC
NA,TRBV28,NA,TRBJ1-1,CASSAAAPLNTEAFF,TGTGCCAGCAGTGCCGCTGCCCCCTTGAACACTGAAGCTTTCTTT
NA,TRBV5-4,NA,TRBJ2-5,CASSLALTGSETQYF,TGTGCCAGCAGCTTGGCCCTAACAGGGTCAGAGACCCAGTACTTC
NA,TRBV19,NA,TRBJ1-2,CASSPREQAIYGYTF,TGTGCCAGTAGTCCTCGGGAACAGGCAATCTATGGCTACACCTTC
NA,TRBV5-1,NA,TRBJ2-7,CASSLAMGGREQYF,TGCGCCAGCAGCTTGGCCATGGGGGGTCGGGAGCAGTACTTC
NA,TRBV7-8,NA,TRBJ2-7,CASREGPYEQYF,TGTGCCAGCAGAGAGGGGCCCTACGAGCAGTACTTC
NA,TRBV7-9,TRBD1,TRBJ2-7,CASSRQGSSYEQYF,TGTGCCAGCAGCCGACAGGGAAGCTCCTACGAGCAGTACTTC
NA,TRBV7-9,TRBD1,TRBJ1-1,CASSRPRGLNTEAFF,TGTGCCAGCAGCAGACCAAGGGGGCTGAACACTGAAGCTTTCTTT
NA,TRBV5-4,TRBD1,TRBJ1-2,CASSLEGAPNYGYTF,TGTGCCAGCAGCTTAGAGGGGGCTCCAAACTATGGCTACACCTTC
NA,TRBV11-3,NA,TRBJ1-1,CASSLAPNTEAFF,TGTGCCAGCAGCTTAGCTCCGAACACTGAAGCTTTCTTT
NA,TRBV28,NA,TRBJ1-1,CASSLLRGRTEAFF,TGTGCCAGCAGTTTATTGCGGGGGAGGACTGAAGCTTTCTTT
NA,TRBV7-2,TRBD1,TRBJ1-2,CASSLRGWTGDGYTF,TGTGCCAGCAGCTTAAGGGGATGGACAGGGGATGGCTACACCTTC
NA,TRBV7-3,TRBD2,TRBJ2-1,CASSSSGTSGSYEQFF,TGTGCCAGCAGCTCATCCGGGACTAGCGGGAGTTATGAGCAGTTCTTC
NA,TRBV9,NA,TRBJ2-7,CASSPRMGGNYEQYF,TGTGCCAGCAGCCCCCGGATGGGCGGGAACTACGAGCAGTACTTC
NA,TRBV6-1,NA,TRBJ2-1,CASGSDYQGEQFF,TGTGCCAGCGGGTCGGACTACCAAGGTGAGCAGTTCTTC
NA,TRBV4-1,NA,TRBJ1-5,CASSIRRGSDSNQPQHF,TGCGCCAGCAGCATTCGCCGGGGAAGTGATAGCAATCAGCCCCAGCATTTT
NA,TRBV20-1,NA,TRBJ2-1,CSASVKWEADNEQFF,TGCAGTGCTAGTGTGAAGTGGGAGGCGGACAATGAGCAGTTCTTC
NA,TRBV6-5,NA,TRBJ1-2,CASRTLDQLRGYTF,TGTGCCAGCAGGACCCTTGATCAATTGCGGGGCTACACCTTC
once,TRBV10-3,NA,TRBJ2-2,CAISESSAGELFF,TGTGCCATCAGTGAGTCAAGCGCCGGGGAGCTGTTTTTT
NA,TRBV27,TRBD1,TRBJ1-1,CASSLLPTGPNTEAFF,TGTGCCAGCAGTTTACTACCGACAGGGCCGAACACTGAAGCTTTCTTT
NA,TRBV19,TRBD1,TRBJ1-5,CASKGQGGQPQHF,TGTGCCAGTAAAGGACAGGGGGGACAGCCCCAGCATTTT
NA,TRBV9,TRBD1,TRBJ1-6,CASSPYSTGPNNSPLHF,TGTGCCAGCAGCCCCTACTCGACAGGGCCGAATAATTCACCCCTCCACTTT
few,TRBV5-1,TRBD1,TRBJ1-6,CASSLADRGVDSPLHF,TGCGCCAGCAGCTTGGCAGACAGGGGTGTCGATTCACCCCTCCACTTT
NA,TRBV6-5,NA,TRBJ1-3,CASGYGGLAGNTIYF,TGTGCCAGTGGGTATGGGGGACTCGCTGGAAACACCATATATTTT
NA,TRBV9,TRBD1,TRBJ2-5,CASSVAGGQGVETQYF,TGTGCCAGCAGCGTAGCAGGGGGACAGGGTGTGGAGACCCAGTACTTC
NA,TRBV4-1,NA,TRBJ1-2,CASSRPTANYGYTF,TGCGCCAGCAGCCGGCCGACTGCCAACTATGGCTACACCTTC
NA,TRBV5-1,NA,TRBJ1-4,CASSLTAGINEKLFF,TGCGCCAGCAGCTTGACGGCAGGGATTAATGAAAAACTGTTTTTT
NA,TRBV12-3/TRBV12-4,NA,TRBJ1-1,CASSFMGNTEAFF,TGTGCCAGCAGTTTTATGGGGAACACTGAAGCTTTCTTT
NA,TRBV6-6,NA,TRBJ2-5,CASSRLRAGAAGETQYF,TGTGCCAGCAGTCGCCTTCGGGCGGGGGCCGCTGGAGAGACCCAGTACTTC
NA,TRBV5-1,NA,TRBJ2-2,CASSLLDPGELFF,TGCGCCAGCAGCTTGTTGGACCCCGGGGAGCTGTTTTTT
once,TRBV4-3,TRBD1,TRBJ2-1,CASSRGDRGQFF,TGCGCCAGCAGCCGGGGGGACAGGGGGCAGTTCTTC
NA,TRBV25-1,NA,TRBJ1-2,CASSPRGPYGYTF,TGTGCCAGCAGTCCCAGGGGACCCTATGGCTACACCTTC